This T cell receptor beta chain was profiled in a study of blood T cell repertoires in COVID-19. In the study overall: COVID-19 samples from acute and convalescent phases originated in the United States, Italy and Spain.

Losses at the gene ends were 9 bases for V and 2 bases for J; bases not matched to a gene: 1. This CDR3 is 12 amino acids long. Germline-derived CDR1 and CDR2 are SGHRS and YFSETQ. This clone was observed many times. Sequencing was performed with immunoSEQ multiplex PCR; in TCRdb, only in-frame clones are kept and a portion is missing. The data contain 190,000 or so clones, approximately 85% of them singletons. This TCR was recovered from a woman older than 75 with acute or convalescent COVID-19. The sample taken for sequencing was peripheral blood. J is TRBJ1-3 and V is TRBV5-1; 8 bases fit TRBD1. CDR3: CATQGAGNTIYF. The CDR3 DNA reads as TGCGCCACACAGGGGGCTGGAAACACCATATATTTT.